This entry lists 20 T cell receptor beta chains sequenced from one sample in a study of cytomegalovirus exposure and HLA in healthy donors. Researchers ran the PCR with 60 Vbeta and 13 Jbeta primers. Clones were sequenced by immunoSEQ multiplex PCR, and TCRdb holds only the in-frame ones, with some missing. Altogether some 85,000 clones are present, 60% to 85% being singletons, with the ten largest covering 5.9%. Input material: PBMCs. The receptor source for this set is a young man in good health and CMV-seropositive.

The chain recombines TRBV27 with TRBJ2-5, with D possibly TRBD2 on 6 matching bases. V was shortened by 3 bases and J by 5 bases, with 10 bases between the two germline ends. This CDR3 comprises 13 residues. Looked up from germline, CDR1 is MNHEY and CDR2 is SMNVEV (reference sequence). The CDR3, as DNA: TGTGCCAGCAGTTTCGAAGGGAGGGAGACCCAGTACTTC. This codes for CASSFEGRETQYF.

This chain links TRBV7-9 with TRBJ2-3; a possible D gene is TRBD1 (5 bases). The CDR3 consists of 14 residues. The V gene's germline CDR1 is SEHNR and CDR2 FQNEAQ (reference sequence). V gave up 6 bases and J gave up 2 bases, with 12 bases separating them. The CDR3 protein is CASRFRESTDTQYF. The DNA for the CDR3 is TGTGCCAGCAGATTCAGGGAATCCACAGATACGCAGTATTTT.

The chain joins TRBV5-1 to TRBJ2-3, with D possibly TRBD2 on 5 matching bases. CDR1 and CDR2 from the germline V gene are SGHRS and YFSETQ. This CDR3 has 12 amino acids. Trimming took off 4 bases at V and 6 bases at J, with 9 bases between the two ends. The CDR3 spells CASSIRGDTQYF. The CDR3 DNA follows: TGCGCCAGCAGCATAAGAGGGGATACGCAGTATTTT.

This rearrangement joins TRBV18 to TRBJ2-7; 7 bases are shared with TRBD2. The trim removed 3 bases at V and 0 bases at J, leaving 2 bases unmatched. In germline, CDR1 is KGHSH, CDR2 LQKENI. The CDR3 has 14 amino acids. The CDR3 is CASSPSGGSYEQYF. The CDR3 DNA follows: TGTGCCAGCTCACCCTCGGGGGGCTCCTACGAGCAGTACTTC. Using reference TRBV18 and TRBJ2-7 for the parts outside the CDR3, the full variable domain is NAGVMQNPRHLVRRRGQEARLRCSPMKGHSHVYWYRQLPEEGLKFMVYLQKENIIDESGMPKERFSAEFPKEGPSILRIQQVVRGDSAAYFCASSPSGGSYEQYFGPGTRLTVT.

This chain joins TRBV15 and TRBJ1-2; 7 bases are a match to TRBD1. Germline V gene sequence: CDR1 LNHNV, CDR2 YYDKDF (reference sequence). The CDR3 has 13 amino acids. The V and J ends lost 1 base and 9 bases, in that order; junction bases with no gene match: 5. CDR3 nucleotide sequence: TGTGCCACCAGCAGAGGTGAGGGGGCCAGCTACACCTTC. This codes for CATSRGEGASYTF.

The V and J genes are TRBV6-1 and TRBJ2-3; D is perhaps TRBD1 (5 bases). This CDR3 comprises 15 residues. Germline loops: CDR1 MNHNS, CDR2 SASEGT. V was cut by 3 bases and J by 1 base, with 11 bases left in between. For the CDR3, the DNA is TGTGCCAGCAGTGATATACAAGGGGGCACAGATACGCAGTATTTT. It encodes CASSDIQGGTDTQYF.

The chain carries TRBV7-8 and TRBJ2-7, with D unclear. The CDR3 extends over 18 amino acids. Germline V gives CDR1 SGHVS, CDR2 FQNEAQ. The germline V and J ends were trimmed by 3 bases and 6 bases, with 27 bases remaining between them. The CDR3 loop is CASSFAGVSLPPPPEQYF. The DNA for the CDR3 is TGTGCCAGCAGCTTCGCCGGAGTCTCATTACCACCACCTCCCGAGCAGTACTTC.

V gene TRBV29-1 combines with J gene TRBJ1-2, with TRBD1 identical over 7 bases. V lost 5 bases and J lost 8; bases outside the gene matches: 14. CDR1 is SQVTM, CDR2 ANQGSEA, per germline. There are 14 residues in the CDR3. The CDR3 DNA sequence: TGCAGCGTTCAACCCAGACAGGGTGCCTCCGGCTACACCTTC. Its translation is CSVQPRQGASGYTF.

The rearrangement joins TRBV28 to TRBJ1-5; D may be TRBD1 (5 bases). The V gene's germline CDR1 is MDHEN and CDR2 SYDVKM. Trimming left V 6 bases short and J 4 bases short, with 10 bases between. The CDR3 spans 13 residues. CDR3 amino acids: CASRVQGNQPQHF. CDR3 sequence (DNA): TGTGCCAGCAGGGTGCAGGGTAATCAGCCCCAGCATTTT.

CDR3 in DNA: TGTGCCAGCAGTCCTAGACAGGGGGCCTTCACTGAAGCTTTCTTT. This translates into CASSPRQGAFTEAFF. The chain combines TRBV28 with TRBJ1-1, with 10 bases matching TRBD1. V dropped 5 bases and J dropped 4; count of bases not matched to a gene: 7. The V gene's germline CDR1 is MDHEN and CDR2 SYDVKM. The CDR3 has 15 residues.

The chain combines TRBV7-6 with TRBJ2-7; tentatively, D is TRBD1 (5 bases). V lost 0 bases to trimming and J lost 3 bases, with 12 bases between them. Germline CDR1 and CDR2: SGHVS and FNYEAQ. This CDR3 is built from 15 residues. The CDR3 loop is CASSLATRQGYEQYF. In DNA, the CDR3 is TGTGCCAGCAGCTTAGCCACCCGGCAGGGCTACGAGCAGTACTTC.

J is TRBJ2-7 and V is TRBV4-1, with unresolved D. The CDR3 totals 14 residues. Germline V gene data show CDR1 as MGHRA and CDR2 as YSYEKL. V lost 6 bases and J lost 5, with 17 bases in between. CDR3 bases: TGCGCCAGCAGACAAAGATATCTATCCCACGAGCAGTACTTC. Translating gives CASRQRYLSHEQYF.

This chain joins TRBV29-1 and TRBJ2-3, with 7 bases identical to TRBD2. There are 13 residues in the CDR3. V was clipped by 7 bases and J by 6 bases; unmatched bases: 10. CDR1 SQVTM and CDR2 ANQGSEA come from the germline V gene. The CDR3, as DNA: TGCAGCGGGGGGGGGACTTTGAGGGATACGCAGTATTTT. It encodes CSGGGTLRDTQYF.

The chain links TRBV5-4 to TRBJ2-7; TRBD1 matches 11 bases. CDR1 is SGHNT and CDR2 is YYREEE in the germline V gene (reference sequence). The trim removed 5 bases at V and 1 base at J, leaving 5 bases unmatched. This CDR3 region has 15 residues. The CDR3 bases are TGTGCCAGCAGGCCCGGACAGGGGGCGTCCTACGAGCAGTACTTC. Translated: CASRPGQGASYEQYF. Based on the CDR3 plus reference TRBV5-4 and TRBJ2-7, the full variable domain is ETGVTQSPTHLIKTRGQQVTLRCSSQSGHNTVSWYQQALGQGPQFIFQYYREEENGRGNFPPRFSGLQFPNYSSELNVNALELDDSALYLCASRPGQGASYEQYFGPGTRLTVT.

In this sample, this clone turned up a few times. The V and J genes are TRBV7-8 and TRBJ2-7; 8 bases match TRBD2. Germline CDR1 and CDR2: SGHVS and FQNEAQ. The trim removed 0 bases at V and 0 bases at J, leaving 4 bases unmatched. The CDR3 loop spans 16 amino acids. For the CDR3, the DNA is TGTGCCAGCAGCTTAGCGGTCCTAGCGGGCTCCTACGAGCAGTACTTC. It encodes CASSLAVLAGSYEQYF.

The sample holds one count of this clone. V usage is TRBV7-9 and J usage is TRBJ1-5, with D possibly TRBD1 on 6 matching bases. Germline-derived CDR1 and CDR2 are SEHNR and FQNEAQ (reference sequence). The V and J ends lost 5 bases and 0 bases respectively, with 11 bases between them. The CDR3 is 15 amino acids. CDR3 protein: CASSLGQYSNQPQHF. The CDR3, as DNA: TGTGCCAGCAGCCTAGGACAGTATAGCAATCAGCCCCAGCATTTT. The full variable domain, its missing parts supplied by reference TRBV7-9 and TRBJ1-5, is DTGVSQNPRHKITKRGQNVTFRCDPISEHNRLYWYRQTLGQGPEFLTYFQNEAQLEKSRLLSDRFSAERPKGSFSTLEIQRTEQGDSAMYLCASSLGQYSNQPQHFGDGTRLSIL.

This clone showed up just once. The chain combines TRBV6-5 with TRBJ1-2; TRBD1 might be the D (6 bases). The CDR3 is 13 residues long. The germline V gene has CDR1 MNHEY and CDR2 SVGAGI. Trimming pared 6 bases from V and 8 bases from J, leaving 16 bases between. The CDR3, as DNA: TGTGCCAGCAGATCACAGGGTTTTTACGGCTACACCTTC. This translates into CASRSQGFYGYTF.

CDR3 region: CASSQEGNRAKRTGELFF. The CDR3 coding sequence is TGCGCCAGCAGCCAAGAGGGAAACAGGGCAAAAAGGACCGGGGAGCTGTTTTTT. V and J are TRBV4-1 and TRBJ2-2, with D tentatively TRBD1 (6 bases). Germline V gene data show CDR1 as MGHRA and CDR2 as YSYEKL. This CDR3 has 18 residues. The V end lost 0 bases, the J end lost 5 bases, and 19 bases lay between the germline ends.

CDR3 bases: TGTGCCAGCACCCAGCGCCGACAGGGGGGCTACGAGCAGTACTTC. As protein: CASTQRRQGGYEQYF. V and J are TRBV2 and TRBJ2-7; the match to TRBD1 covers 9 bases. V was pared by 7 bases and J by 3 bases, with 10 bases of the junction left unmatched. The germline gives CDR1 SNHLY, CDR2 FYNNEI. This CDR3 region has 15 residues.

This sequence joins TRBV19 and TRBJ1-1, with D uncertain. Trimming removed 5 bases at V and 8 bases at J, with 9 bases between. CDR1 is LNHDA and CDR2 is SQIVND in the germline V gene (reference sequence). This CDR3 is 11 amino acids long. The CDR3 DNA follows: TGTGCCAGTAGTTACGGGTACGAAGCTTTCTTT. Its translation: CASSYGYEAFF.